This T cell receptor beta chain is from a study of early T cells in non-severe SARS-CoV-2 infection. For the study at large: Sequenced bulk RNA came from whole blood that was unsorted, and chains were unpaired.

This CDR3 region has 14 residues. Germline V gene sequence: CDR1 GTSNPN, CDR2 SVGIG (reference sequence). V was shortened by 2 bases and J by 9 bases, with 19 bases between the two germline ends. Ten or more counts support this clonotype. As yet, its antigen is unknown. Study findings and constraints: There was a bias toward anti-spike CD8 responses in VDJdb matching, which missed private and CD4 specificities.

The library protocol tagged individual cDNA molecules with unique molecular identifiers. MiXCR was run by TCRdb on the 5' RACE reads, yielding one entry per CDR3 protein. The data hold 50,000 to 70,000 distinct CDR3 sequences, with 14% to 15% observed a single time. The chain couples TRBV30 to TRBJ1-1; the D gene is possibly TRBD1 (6 bases). The sequence came from an adult who was a healthcare worker with PCR-confirmed SARS-CoV-2 infection or an uninfected control (not recorded which). This specimen was whole blood, taken at baseline. Here the CDR3 reads CAWSPRRRGTQAFF. CDR3 nucleotide sequence: TGTGCCTGGAGTCCCCGGAGGAGGGGGACTCAAGCTTTCTTT.